This T cell receptor (beta chain) was retrieved from a study of T cells in Graves' hyperthyroidism and ophthalmopathy. Study-wide results and limits: Ophthalmopathy was predicted by the model a median of about 6.7 months ahead of onset.

Germline V gene lookup returns CDR1 DFQATT and CDR2 SNEGSKA (reference sequence). After removal of 2 bases from V and 2 bases from J, the junction contained 18 bases not matched to a gene. The CDR3 consists of 19 residues. Amplification targeted TCR beta CDR3 regions from RNA transcripts. When the TCR CDR3 underwent first-round RT-PCR, the HTBI primer set was used. One entry per CDR3 protein results from TCRdb running MiXCR on the multiplex PCR reads. This table has approximately 210,000 distinct CDR3 sequences, roughly 18% appearing once. Remarks on this clonotype: Its matching antigen is unknown.

The TCR comes from a man in his forties or fifties with Graves' hyperthyroidism. The sequencing input was blood. This chain uses TRBV20-1 with TRBJ1-5, with 7 bases that match TRBD1. CDR3 amino acids: CSARSQRYRGGLGNQPQHF. The CDR3 DNA follows: TGCAGTGCTAGATCGCAGAGATACAGGGGAGGGCTGGGCAATCAGCCCCAGCATTTT.